Listed here are 20 T cell receptor beta chains from one sample, sequenced in a study of blood T cell repertoires in COVID-19. Assay: immunoSEQ multiplex PCR; the TCRdb copy retains only in-frame clones and omits some. The profile covers tens of thousands of clones, with around 94% appearing a single time and approximately 6.3% taken by the ten largest. The sample consisted of peripheral blood. The receptor set was obtained from a woman aged 55-70 years with active COVID-19.

The chain has TRBV18 and TRBJ1-1; D gene ambiguous. Trimming removed 0 bases from V and 7 bases from J, with 15 bases in between. The CDR3 spans 15 residues. Looked up from germline, CDR1 is KGHSH and CDR2 is LQKENI. The CDR3 bases are TGTGCCAGCTCACCACCGGGCGGGATGGGTGGTGAAGCTTTCTTT. Translating it yields CASSPPGGMGGEAFF.

This clone was counted a single time. V gene TRBV6-1 combines with J gene TRBJ2-1, with D possibly being TRBD2 (7 bases). There are 17 residues in the CDR3. Per germline, CDR1 MNHNS and CDR2 SASEGT. V lost 4 bases, J lost 7 bases, and 23 bases lay in between. CDR3 DNA sequence: TGTGCCAGCAGTGGAATCTTTTGGGGGGGGGCCGTGAATGAGCAGTTCTTC. It encodes CASSGIFWGGAVNEQFF.

The rearrangement joins TRBV3-1 (or the pseudogene TRBV3-2) to TRBJ2-1, with 8 bases matching TRBD2. Germline values: CDR1 LGHDT, CDR2 YNNKEL (reference sequence). The junction had 9 bases not matched to a gene; V was cut back by 0 bases and J by 8 bases. The CDR3 spans 16 residues. The CDR3: CASSQDRAGGWDEQFF. CDR3 DNA sequence: TGTGCCAGCAGCCAAGATCGGGCGGGAGGTTGGGATGAGCAGTTCTTC.

This chain joins TRBV30 and TRBJ1-6, with D unresolved. The germline V gene has CDR1 GTSNPN and CDR2 SVGIG (reference sequence). V lost 2 bases, J lost 0 bases, and 8 bases lay in between. The CDR3 is made up of 15 amino acids. CDR3 in amino acids: CAWSLQSSYNSPLHF. DNA for the CDR3: TGTGCCTGGAGTCTACAGAGCTCCTATAATTCACCCCTCCACTTT.

V usage is TRBV4-3 and J usage is TRBJ1-6; possibly TRBD1 for D (6 bases). The CDR3 spans 17 residues. Germline-derived CDR1 and CDR2 are LGHNA and YSLEER. Trimming took off 0 bases at V and 4 bases at J, with 13 bases between the two ends. In DNA, the CDR3 is TGCGCCAGCAGCCAAGACGGACCAGGGACATATAATTCACCCCTCCACTTT. This translates into CASSQDGPGTYNSPLHF.

The chain joins TRBV5-1 to TRBJ2-5, with 12 bases fitting TRBD2. This CDR3 contains 17 residues. V was clipped by 0 bases and J by 3 bases; unmatched bases: 6. Germline values: CDR1 SGHRS, CDR2 YFSETQ. CDR3 sequence: CASSLGLAGAIEETQYF. The CDR3 DNA reads TGCGCCAGCAGCTTGGGACTAGCGGGGGCCATCGAAGAGACCCAGTACTTC. Combining the CDR3 with reference TRBV5-1 and TRBJ2-5 gives the whole variable domain KAGVTQTPRYLIKTRGQQVTLSCSPISGHRSVSWYQQTPGQGLQFLFEYFSETQRNKGNFPGRFSGRQFSNSRSEMNVSTLELGDSALYLCASSLGLAGAIEETQYFGPGTRLLVL.

V usage is TRBV5-1 and J usage is TRBJ2-3; possible D gene TRBD2, 5 bases. The CDR3 has 13 residues. Trimming removed 2 bases from V and 6 bases from J, with 10 bases in between. Germline-derived CDR1 and CDR2 are SGHRS and YFSETQ. CDR3 loop: CASSLEIADTQYF. The CDR3 bases are TGCGCCAGCAGCTTAGAAATAGCGGATACGCAGTATTTT.

This sequence joins TRBV27 and TRBJ2-1; perhaps TRBD2 as D (6 bases). The germline V gene encodes CDR1 MNHEY and CDR2 SMNVEV (reference sequence). Trimming left V 5 bases short and J 4 bases short, with 12 bases between. This CDR3 spans 14 amino acids. CDR3 region: CASSRDSPYNEQFF. CDR3 DNA sequence: TGTGCCAGCAGTCGGGACTCACCGTACAATGAGCAGTTCTTC.

The rearrangement links TRBV3-1 (or the pseudogene TRBV3-2) to TRBJ1-6; D is possibly TRBD1 (6 bases). V was shortened by 0 bases and J by 0 bases, with 12 bases between the two germline ends. In germline, CDR1 is LGHDT, CDR2 YNNKEL (reference sequence). The length of the CDR3 is 18 residues. The DNA of the CDR3 is TGTGCCAGCAGCCAAGATTCGGGGGGCCGCTCCTATAATTCACCCCTCCACTTT. As protein: CASSQDSGGRSYNSPLHF.

This clone was observed a handful of times. V is TRBV10-2 and J is TRBJ1-5; D unresolved. Trimming removed 4 bases at V and 2 bases at J, with 12 bases between. CDR1 is WSHSY and CDR2 is SAAADI in the germline V gene. The CDR3 is 15 amino acids. In nucleotides, the CDR3 is TGCGCCAGCAGTGTTAGCCCGATGGGCAATCAGCCCCAGCATTTT. It specifies CASSVSPMGNQPQHF.

The chain has TRBV2 and TRBJ2-2, with D possibly TRBD1 on 6 matching bases. This CDR3 contains 15 residues. Trimming shortened V by 1 base and J by 3 bases, and 9 bases separated the two germline ends. CDR1 and CDR2 from the germline V gene are SNHLY and FYNNEI. The CDR3 nucleotides read TGTGCCAGCAGTGAAGTAGGGGGTTACACCGGGGAGCTGTTTTTT. Residues: CASSEVGGYTGELFF.

This clone was picked up one time. Other DNA sequences in the same sample also yield this CDR3. In DNA form, the CDR3 reads TGTGCCAGCAGTATCGGGACACCTGGAAACACCATATATTTT. This sequence encodes CASSIGTPGNTIYF. J is TRBJ1-3 and V is TRBV6-2 or TRBV6-3; maybe TRBD1 (6 bases). This CDR3 is built from 14 residues. V dropped 5 bases and J dropped 2 bases, with 10 bases sitting between them. In germline, CDR1 is MNHEY, CDR2 SVGEGT.

This clone appeared a single time. The chain joins TRBV28 to TRBJ1-2; D remains unclear. Germline values: CDR1 MDHEN, CDR2 SYDVKM. Trimming pared 2 bases from V and 4 bases from J, leaving 8 bases between. The CDR3 is 13 residues long. As DNA, the CDR3 is TGTGCCAGCAGTTTAACAGAATCCTATGGCTACACCTTC. This sequence encodes CASSLTESYGYTF.

The chain combines TRBV5-1 with TRBJ2-7, with 8 positions matching TRBD1. The CDR3 totals 14 residues. Germline CDR1 SGHRS, CDR2 YFSETQ. V was clipped by 3 bases and J by 3 bases; unmatched bases: 5. The chain's CDR3 is CASSSRTGIYEQYF. CDR3 nucleotides: TGCGCCAGCAGCTCCCGGACAGGGATCTACGAGCAGTACTTC.

This rearrangement joins TRBV18 to TRBJ1-1, with a possible D match to TRBD1 (6 bases). The CDR3 totals 13 residues. V was pared by 4 bases and J by 3 bases, with 9 bases between. Per the germline V gene, CDR1 is KGHSH and CDR2 is LQKENI. The CDR3 DNA follows: TGTGCCAGCTCACTGAACAGGGACACTGAAGCTTTCTTT. Translated: CASSLNRDTEAFF.

This rearrangement joins TRBV28 to TRBJ1-2; D is unclear. Trimming left V 5 bases short and J 5 bases short, with 12 bases between. The CDR3 is 13 residues long. Germline CDR1 reads MDHEN; CDR2 reads SYDVKM. The chain's CDR3 is CASSQKMRYGYTF. CDR3 DNA sequence: TGTGCCAGCAGTCAGAAGATGAGGTATGGCTACACCTTC.

The chain has TRBV6-5 and TRBJ1-5, with TRBD1 as a possible D gene (6 bases). Trimming removed 6 bases from V and 0 bases from J, with 12 bases in between. This CDR3 has 15 amino acids. Looked up from germline, CDR1 is MNHEY and CDR2 is SVGAGI. The CDR3 region is CASSPTGYSNQPQHF. The DNA of the CDR3 is TGTGCCAGCAGCCCGACAGGCTATAGCAATCAGCCCCAGCATTTT.

This clone was seen only once. The genes are TRBV19 and TRBJ2-2; the match to TRBD1 covers 9 bases. V gave up 5 bases and J gave up 2 bases; unmatched junction bases: 6. There are 16 residues in the CDR3. The germline CDR1 and CDR2 sequences are LNHDA and SQIVND (reference sequence). DNA for the CDR3: TGTGCCAGTAGTCCCTTGGGACAGGGCAACACCGGGGAGCTGTTTTTT. Amino acids: CASSPLGQGNTGELFF.

The chain is built from TRBV10-2 and TRBJ1-5, with D unresolved. The CDR3 length is 13 residues. CDR1 and CDR2 (germline): WSHSY, SAAADI. Trimming stripped 1 base from V and 5 bases from J, with 6 bases between. In nucleotides, the CDR3 is TGCGCCAGCAGTGAGTACAGAGATCAGCCCCAGCATTTT. Protein product: CASSEYRDQPQHF.

The rearrangement uses TRBV2 and TRBJ1-1; 7 nucleotides match TRBD1. CDR1 is SNHLY and CDR2 is FYNNEI in the germline V gene. V was pared by 5 bases and J by 3 bases, with 6 bases of the junction left unmatched. The CDR3 consists of 14 residues. CDR3: CASSRNRGDTEAFF. In nucleotides, the CDR3 is TGTGCCAGCAGTAGGAACAGGGGTGACACTGAAGCTTTCTTT.